This entry lists 27 T cell receptor beta chains sequenced from one sample in a study of cytomegalovirus exposure and HLA in healthy donors. It was with 60 Vbeta and 13 Jbeta primers that the PCR ran. Repertoires were generated with immunoSEQ multiplex PCR, while TCRdb's copy carries only in-frame clones and drops some. This sample has some 99,000 clones, with under 80% found just once. The sample consisted of PBMCs. These receptors were taken from a woman aged 50 to 60 in good health and CMV-seropositive.

This clone came up once. The rearrangement links TRBV7-2 to TRBJ2-1; 10 bases are a match to TRBD2. The V segment lost 5 bases and the J segment 8 bases; nucleotides outside the gene matches: 6. From germline, CDR1 is SGHTA and CDR2 FQGNSA. This CDR3 comprises 14 residues. The DNA of the CDR3 is TGTGCCAGCAGCCAGCGGGGGGGCCGCTATGAGCAGTTCTTC. Amino acid sequence: CASSQRGGRYEQFF.

The table lists this clone with a few counts. One end of the junction fails to match germline, which may point to a read error. The J gene is TRBJ2-4, the V gene TRBV28; 8 nucleotides agree with TRBD2. Per the germline V gene, CDR1 is MDHEN and CDR2 is SYDVKM. The CDR3 runs 15 residues. Written as DNA, the CDR3 is TGTGCCAGCAGTCCCACTACGGGGGGGTCTAACAGTCAGTACTTC. Translated: CASSPTTGGSNSQYF.

This chain connects TRBV11-3 to TRBJ2-1; D is unclear. CDR1 SGHNT and CDR2 YENEEA come from the germline V gene. The germline V and J ends were trimmed by 1 base and 10 bases, with 5 bases remaining between them. This CDR3 is 11 amino acids long. For the CDR3, the DNA is TGTGCCAGCAGCTTAGGAGAAGAGCAGTTCTTC. This translates into CASSLGEEQFF. The entire variable domain, with the rest obtained from reference TRBV11-3 and TRBJ2-1, is as follows: EAGVVQSPRYKIIEKKQPVAFWCNPISGHNTLYWYLQNLGQGPELLIRYENEEAVDDSQLPKDRFSAERLKGVDSTLKIQPAELGDSAVYLCASSLGEEQFFGPGTRLTVL.

This clone turned up a few times. The chain links TRBV27 to TRBJ1-2; TRBD1 aligns across 7 bases. Trimming at V came to 5 bases and at J to 6 bases, leaving 3 bases not matched to a gene. The germline V gene has CDR1 MNHEY and CDR2 SMNVEV (reference sequence). The CDR3 loop spans 12 amino acids. CDR3 region: CASSLTGDGYTF. The CDR3 bases are TGTGCCAGCAGTCTCACAGGGGATGGCTACACCTTC.

This clone was counted only a few times. The chain links TRBV5-4 to TRBJ1-6; 7 bases agree with TRBD1. The CDR3 sequence is 14 residues long. Looked up from germline, CDR1 is SGHNT and CDR2 is YYREEE (reference sequence). V shed 4 bases, J shed 12 bases, and the junction held 10 bases outside the gene matches. The CDR3 DNA sequence: TGTGCCAGCAGCACAGGGGTCGAAGGTTTACCCCTCCACTTT. Protein: CASSTGVEGLPLHF.

In DNA form, the CDR3 reads TGTGCCAGCAGCGTAGTGATAGGGGGCTGGGAGACCCAGTACTTC. It is translated as CASSVVIGGWETQYF. The gene calls are TRBV9 and TRBJ2-5; TRBD1 matches 7 bases. V gave up 0 bases and J gave up 5 bases; unmatched junction bases: 7. Germline CDR1 and CDR2: SGDLS and YYNGEE. This CDR3 has 15 amino acids.

This clone was counted a single time. The CDR3 DNA is TGTGCCATCAGGGCAGGGGCGGGGAACACTGAAGCTTTCTTT. Residues: CAIRAGAGNTEAFF. The chain couples TRBV10-3 to TRBJ1-1; D is perhaps TRBD1 (6 bases). The CDR3 runs to 14 residues. Trimming pared 6 bases from V and 1 base from J, leaving 12 bases between. Germline V CDR1 and CDR2: ENHRY, SYGVKD.

The rearrangement joins TRBV4-3 to TRBJ2-5; weak D call: TRBD2 (5 bases). Germline V gives CDR1 LGHNA, CDR2 YSLEER. V was cut by 6 bases and J by 2 bases, with 10 bases left in between. This CDR3 has 13 amino acids. This chain's CDR3 is CASSKDSQETQYF. The CDR3 DNA is TGCGCCAGCAGTAAGGACTCACAAGAGACCCAGTACTTC.

This clone was observed once. This chain uses TRBV6-1 with TRBJ1-5, with TRBD1 matching 7 bases. The ends lost 4 bases at V and 3 bases at J; junction bases unmatched: 6. This CDR3 comprises 15 residues. Germline CDR1 is MNHNS and CDR2 is SASEGT. For the CDR3, the DNA is TGTGCCAGCAGTGGGGACAGTAAGCCCAATCAGCCCCAGCATTTT. This gives the protein CASSGDSKPNQPQHF.

The chain uses TRBV19 and TRBJ1-2; 10 bases agree with TRBD1. The V segment lost 3 bases and the J segment 2 bases; nucleotides outside the gene matches: 6. The CDR3 loop spans 16 amino acids. Germline V gene lookup returns CDR1 LNHDA and CDR2 SQIVND (reference sequence). The CDR3 nucleotides are TGTGCCAGTAGTATCCCCACGGGACAGGGGAACTATGGCTACACCTTC. Its protein is CASSIPTGQGNYGYTF.

V and J are TRBV6-4 and TRBJ2-1; 13 bases are a match to TRBD2. Germline CDR1 and CDR2: MRHNA and SNTAGT. The junction had 4 bases not matched to a gene; V was cut back by 5 bases and J by 9 bases. CDR3 length equals 14 residues. The CDR3 sequence is CASSRTSGGGEQFF. In nucleotides, the CDR3 is TGTGCCAGCAGTCGGACTAGCGGGGGAGGTGAGCAGTTCTTC.

The chain recombines TRBV27 with TRBJ1-1; tentatively, D is TRBD1 (6 bases). With 4 bases removed from V and 6 bases from J, the gap between germline ends came to 12 bases. CDR3 length equals 13 residues. Germline assignment: CDR1 MNHEY and CDR2 SMNVEV (reference sequence). CDR3 sequence: CASSYREGSEAFF. CDR3 coding DNA: TGTGCCAGCAGTTACAGGGAAGGCTCTGAAGCTTTCTTT.

The rearrangement uses TRBV10-3 and TRBJ2-1, with D tentatively TRBD2 (6 bases). Germline CDR1 ENHRY, CDR2 SYGVKD. The CDR3 contains 18 residues. Trimming took 10 bases from V and 3 from J, leaving 28 bases between them. The CDR3 here is CATLVGPLGGAGYNEQFF. The CDR3 DNA follows: TGTGCCACCCTCGTGGGCCCTCTAGGAGGGGCCGGCTACAATGAGCAGTTCTTC.

The chain couples TRBV7-8 to TRBJ2-6; weak D call: TRBD2 (6 bases). Germline CDR1 reads SGHVS; CDR2 reads FQNEAQ. The length of the CDR3 is 18 residues. V was clipped by 11 bases and J by 2 bases, with 25 bases between them. CDR3 DNA: TGTGCCGCAGCAGGTCGGGGACTCGGGACGACTGGGGCCAACGTCCTGACTTTC. Its protein product is CAAAGRGLGTTGANVLTF. Combining the CDR3 with reference TRBV7-8 and TRBJ2-6 gives the whole variable domain GAGVSQSPRYKVAKRGQDVALRCDPISGHVSLFWYQQALGQGPEFLTYFQNEAQLDKSGLPSDRFFAERPEGSVSTLKIQRTQQEDSAVYLCAAAGRGLGTTGANVLTFGAGSRLTVL.

The chain uses TRBV2 and TRBJ1-1; D is ambiguous. The V end lost 4 bases, the J end lost 3 bases, and 9 bases lay between the germline ends. The germline V gene has CDR1 SNHLY and CDR2 FYNNEI. The CDR3 has 13 amino acids. CDR3 protein: CASSGTQDTEAFF. CDR3 sequence (DNA): TGTGCCAGCAGTGGTACCCAGGACACTGAAGCTTTCTTT.

The rearrangement links TRBV7-2 to TRBJ2-1, with D unresolved. V gave up 4 bases and J gave up 7 bases, with 5 bases separating them. The CDR3 spans 11 residues. Germline lookup yields CDR1 SGHTA and CDR2 FQGNSA. This chain's CDR3 is CASSYLNEQFF. CDR3 nucleotides: TGTGCCAGCAGCTATCTAAATGAGCAGTTCTTC.

This chain joins TRBV27 and TRBJ1-6; 8 nucleotides match TRBD1. V lost 5 bases, J lost 2 bases, and 5 bases stayed unmatched. This CDR3 spans 16 amino acids. Germline CDR1 reads MNHEY; CDR2 reads SMNVEV (reference sequence). The chain's CDR3 is CASSLDRGAYNSPLHF. CDR3 coding DNA: TGTGCCAGCAGTCTCGACAGGGGCGCCTATAATTCACCCCTCCACTTT.

This chain links TRBV10-3 with TRBJ1-3, with unresolved D. This CDR3 is built from 12 residues. The germline gives CDR1 ENHRY, CDR2 SYGVKD. Deletions cut 3 bases from V and 8 bases from J, with 8 bases between. As DNA, the CDR3 is TGTGCCATCAGTGAATCGTTCGACACCATATATTTT. Amino acid sequence: CAISESFDTIYF.

This rearrangement joins TRBV6-5 to TRBJ2-1; 7 bases agree with TRBD1. Germline CDR1 is MNHEY and CDR2 is SVGAGI. V shed 5 bases, J shed 8 bases, and the junction held 12 bases outside the gene matches. This CDR3 region has 15 residues. The CDR3 loop reads CASSRQGVSIDEQFF. CDR3 sequence (DNA): TGTGCCAGCAGTAGACAGGGTGTCTCTATCGATGAGCAGTTCTTC.

V usage is TRBV4-3 and J usage is TRBJ2-1; 11 nucleotides align to TRBD1. CDR3 length: 16 amino acids. Unmatched junction bases numbered 4, after V lost 0 bases and J lost 6 bases. Germline V gene lookup returns CDR1 LGHNA and CDR2 YSLEER. CDR3 in DNA: TGCGCCAGCAGCCAAGATCGAGGGACAGGGGGCAATGAGCAGTTCTTC. Protein: CASSQDRGTGGNEQFF.

V is TRBV5-4 and J is TRBJ2-4; TRBD2 agrees at 8 bases. The germline CDR1 and CDR2 sequences are SGHNT and YYREEE (reference sequence). The V segment lost 5 bases and the J segment 0 bases; nucleotides outside the gene matches: 7. The CDR3 sequence is 16 residues long. CDR3 protein: CASSTGGPSAKNIQYF. The CDR3 bases are TGTGCCAGCAGTACGGGGGGGCCTTCAGCCAAAAACATTCAGTACTTC.

Written as DNA, the CDR3 is TGTGCCAGCAGTTTATCCGTGGCTCAGCCCCAGCATTTT. Translated, it gives CASSLSVAQPQHF. V and J are TRBV27 and TRBJ1-5, with D hard to call. Trimming took off 0 bases at V and 6 bases at J, with 6 bases between the two ends. Germline V gives CDR1 MNHEY, CDR2 SMNVEV (reference sequence). The CDR3 spans 13 residues.

The chain combines TRBV7-2 with TRBJ2-5; TRBD2 matches at 13 bases. CDR3 length: 16 amino acids. The trim removed 4 bases at V and 5 bases at J, leaving 7 bases unmatched. CDR1 is SGHTA and CDR2 is FQGNSA in the germline V gene. As DNA, the CDR3 is TGTGCCAGCAGCTCCCGGACTAGCGGGAGTAGGGAGACCCAGTACTTC. It yields the protein CASSSRTSGSRETQYF. The variable domain in full, with the rest retrieved from reference TRBV7-2 and TRBJ2-5, is GAGVSQSPSNKVTEKGKDVELRCDPISGHTALYWYRQSLGQGLEFLIYFQGNSAPDKSGLPSDRFSAERTGGSVSTLTIQRTQQEDSAVYLCASSSRTSGSRETQYFGPGTRLLVL.

The V and J genes are TRBV18 and TRBJ2-7; D is possibly TRBD1 (6 bases). The CDR3 is 14 residues long. The germline V gene has CDR1 KGHSH and CDR2 LQKENI. Between the trimmed V and J ends, which lost 3 bases and 2 bases, there was a span of 11 bases. CDR3 in amino acids: CASSPSGQPYEQYF. The CDR3 coding sequence is TGTGCCAGCTCACCTTCGGGACAACCCTACGAGCAGTACTTC.

This clone turned up a few times. J is TRBJ2-5 and V is TRBV5-4; D gene ambiguous. CDR1 is SGHNT and CDR2 is YYREEE in the germline V gene (reference sequence). Trimming removed 1 base at V and 3 bases at J, with 7 bases between. The CDR3 contains 13 residues. The CDR3 sequence is CASSLRGEETQYF. CDR3 nucleotide sequence: TGTGCCAGCAGCTTGAGAGGAGAAGAGACCCAGTACTTC.

This clone has just a few counts. The chain employs TRBV9 and TRBJ2-1; a possible D gene is TRBD2 (6 bases). There are 15 residues in the CDR3. Germline CDR1 SGDLS, CDR2 YYNGEE. With 4 bases removed from V and 3 bases from J, the gap between germline ends came to 14 bases. CDR3 DNA sequence: TGTGCCAGCAGCCCTTGGGGGGATAACTACAATGAGCAGTTCTTC. Protein product: CASSPWGDNYNEQFF.

The chain recombines TRBV5-1 with TRBJ1-1; D is ambiguous. The CDR3 covers 16 residues. The V gene lost 0 bases and the J gene lost 0 bases, with 12 bases spanning the gap. From germline, CDR1 is SGHRS and CDR2 YFSETQ. The CDR3: CASSLGAGLMNTEAFF. The CDR3 bases are TGCGCCAGCAGCTTGGGGGCCGGACTGATGAACACTGAAGCTTTCTTT.